This T cell receptor (beta chain) was observed in a study of blood T cell repertoires in COVID-19. For the study at large: Donors in the United States, Italy and Spain gave samples during acute or convalescent COVID-19. Nucleic acid was either cDNA or gDNA, and it came from T cells, B-cell-depleted T cells, or PBMCs.

Cohort allocation depended upon clinical history that participants reported. The V gene end was trimmed by 4 bases and the J gene end by 4 bases; junction bases not matched to a gene: 7. Germline V gives CDR1 SGHNT, CDR2 YYREEE (reference sequence). This CDR3 comprises 14 residues. Per the original data handling: For nucleated cells, counts were estimated from reference gene primer amplification. Only in-frame clones appear in the TCRdb table, and some are missing; sequencing was by immunoSEQ multiplex PCR. That table supplies the V and J calls and clone size; D and trimming were determined from the DNA. The sample records hundreds of thousands of clones, 88% being singletons.

The chain recombines TRBV5-4 with TRBJ2-5, with 7 nucleotides matching TRBD1. The sequence derives from a woman in her sixties in a cohort exposed to, infected with or recovered from COVID-19 (not recorded which). What was sequenced was PBMCs or T cells enriched from blood (not recorded which). The CDR3 DNA is TGTGCCAGCAGCAACCCATCAGGGGGAGAGACCCAGTACTTC. This sequence encodes CASSNPSGGETQYF. Combining the CDR3 with reference TRBV5-4 and TRBJ2-5 gives the whole variable domain ETGVTQSPTHLIKTRGQQVTLRCSSQSGHNTVSWYQQALGQGPQFIFQYYREEENGRGNFPPRFSGLQFPNYSSELNVNALELDDSALYLCASSNPSGGETQYFGPGTRLLVL.